This entry concerns a single T cell receptor beta chain. Its specificity is not known. The sample originates from a study of blood T cells in healthy people across ages. About the research overall: There was about one barcoded beta molecule captured by template switching per two T cells.

It was with a sample-barcoded 5' primer and a J-beta primer mix that a second PCR of roughly 6 to 11 cycles was run. Each cDNA molecule carried a tag from a template-switch adaptor that contained 12 random nucleotides. TCRdb analysed the 5' RACE reads with MiXCR anew, one entry per CDR3 protein. The sample lists roughly 1.5 million distinct CDR3 sequences, approximately 39% occurring once. CDR3 length: 19 amino acids. Per the germline V gene, CDR1 is DFQATT and CDR2 is SNEGSKA (reference sequence). Study conclusions and caveats: Getting older went along with TCR beta diversity per million T cells dropping roughly linearly. Not knowing donor CMV status may have confounded expanded clonotype changes.

V is TRBV20-1 and J is TRBJ2-1; no firm D call. The DNA end is a closer match to TRBJ2-7, so the J assignment may be wrong. Specimen: blood. This clonotype originated in a woman younger than 35 in good health. The CDR3 spells CLPDRAADSPTSSYNEQYF. As DNA, the CDR3 is TGCTTACCAGATAGGGCAGCCGATTCCCCAACAAGCTCCTACAATGAGCAGTACTTC.